This T cell receptor beta chain stems from a study of cytomegalovirus exposure and HLA in healthy donors. Study overall: Findings of an earlier analysis included about 100 million unique TCR beta sequences from 180 million or so T cells.

In the case of this clone: Its antigen is still unknown.

PCR used 60 Vbeta primers and 13 Jbeta primers. Generated by immunoSEQ multiplex PCR, the TCRdb table keeps only in-frame clones and is missing some. This table holds about 50,000 clones, more than 60% found once. CDR3 length: 16 amino acids. Per the germline V gene, CDR1 is SGHKS and CDR2 is YYEKEE (reference sequence). V shed 3 bases and J shed 0 bases, with 16 bases lying between them. Study-level points and caveats: The study designated 150 to 200 TCR beta chains cytomegalovirus-associated. Roughly even sequencing depth across donors was the assumption behind the presence/absence analyses.

This clonotype originated in a woman aged 40-49 years in good health and CMV-seropositive. Sample: PBMCs. The rearrangement uses TRBV5-5 and TRBJ2-7, with TRBD1 as a possible D gene (6 bases). CDR3 in DNA: TGTGCCAGCAGCTCGATACAGGGTCCCGCCTCCTACGAGCAGTACTTC. Its translation is CASSSIQGPASYEQYF. The full variable domain, in which reference TRBV5-5 and TRBJ2-7 provide the parts outside the CDR3, is DAGVTQSPTHLIKTRGQQVTLRCSPISGHKSVSWYQQVLGQGPQFIFQYYEKEERGRGNFPDRFSARQFPNYSSELNVNALLLGDSALYLCASSSIQGPASYEQYFGPGTRLTVT.